Shown below are 23 T cell receptor beta chains from a single sample sequenced in a study of post-analysis software for immune sequencing data (dated by TCRdb to the mid-2010s). Their recognized antigens are unknown. The full study reports these points: Roughly 5 TRBV segments, including TRBV5-6, TRBV5-1 and TRBV20-1, were significantly more frequent in patients than controls.

Library method: PCR. Sequencing was carried out with an Illumina HiSeq 2500. Unique molecular identifiers were incorporated into TCR beta cDNA libraries to reduce PCR and sequencing biases. Through fastp at Q25 and MiXCR, TCRdb rebuilt clones from the public reads, retaining in-frame beta chains. All rows with the same CDR3 protein become a single entry with the most common DNA and genes. The sample records 350,000 to 500,000 distinct CDR3 sequences, 30% to 40% of which are singletons. Approximately 7.7% of the sample is taken by the ten largest. The source material was blood. The origin of the receptors is a girl aged 2 to 10 with multiple sclerosis.

The chain joins TRBV4-1 to TRBJ1-5; D not certain. Germline values: CDR1 MGHRA, CDR2 YSYEKL. Trimming left V 3 bases short and J 5 bases short, with 14 bases between. CDR3 size: 15 residues. The CDR3 region has the DNA TGCGCCAGCAGCCATTTATGGGATAGAGATCAGCCCCAGCATTTT. Translating it yields CASSHLWDRDQPQHF.

The chain employs TRBV4-3 and TRBJ2-1; D is uncertain. The CDR3 totals 15 residues. Germline CDR1 reads LGHNA; CDR2 reads YSLEER. V shed 7 bases and J shed 2 bases, with 15 bases lying between them. CDR3 protein: CASTKRNGPYNEQFF. The DNA for the CDR3 is TGCGCCAGCACTAAGCGAAATGGCCCCTACAATGAGCAGTTCTTC.

This clonotype was observed a handful of times. This sequence joins TRBV10-1 and TRBJ1-1, with no clear D. The CDR3 runs to 13 residues. Between the trimmed V and J ends, which lost 4 bases and 1 base, there was a span of 7 bases. Germline-derived CDR1 and CDR2 are WNHNN and SYGVQD (reference sequence). The CDR3, as DNA: TGCGCCAGCAGTGCCCAGAGGAACACTGAAGCTTTCTTT. Residues: CASSAQRNTEAFF.

The rearrangement links TRBV7-3 to TRBJ2-3, with TRBD2 identical over 15 bases. With V trimmed by 5 bases and J by 7 bases, 7 bases remained unmatched. This CDR3 has 16 amino acids. CDR1 and CDR2 (germline): SGHTA, FQGTGA. CDR3 protein: CASSQGLAGGLNTQYF. The CDR3 bases are TGTGCCAGCAGCCAAGGACTAGCGGGAGGGCTGAATACGCAGTATTTT.

This clonotype was recorded a few times. The chain joins TRBV12-3 or TRBV12-4 to TRBJ2-1, with 11 bases identical to TRBD2. The CDR3 length is 15 residues. After removal of 6 bases from V and 6 bases from J, the junction contained 7 bases not matched to a gene. CDR3 in amino acids: CASSPSGTSGNEQFF. CDR3 coding DNA: TGTGCCAGCAGCCCTTCCGGGACTAGCGGCAATGAGCAGTTCTTC.

This clonotype was recorded a few times. The V call is TRBV15, the J call TRBJ2-1; 11 bases map to TRBD2. This CDR3 region has 17 residues. Looked up from germline, CDR1 is LNHNV and CDR2 is YYDKDF (reference sequence). J gave up 8 bases and V 2 bases, and 11 bases lay outside the gene matches. CDR3 sequence (DNA): TGTGCCACCAGCAGAACCTATACTAGCGGGAGTCTCTATGAGCAGTTCTTC. Translation: CATSRTYTSGSLYEQFF.

This clonotype was detected a few times. The chain joins TRBV9 to TRBJ2-4; weak D call: TRBD1 (5 bases). Trimming cost V 0 bases and J 4 bases, with 8 bases left between them. Per germline, CDR1 SGDLS and CDR2 YYNGEE. The CDR3 spans 14 residues. The CDR3 sequence: CASSVDPGKNIQYF. Written as DNA, the CDR3 is TGTGCCAGCAGCGTAGATCCAGGGAAAAACATTCAGTACTTC.

Regarding this clonotype: The CDR3 ends on some other residue instead of the conserved phenylalanine or tryptophan, so this is likely a read error. Because the CDR3's place on the DNA is in doubt, the DNA is left out and the CDR3 is given as listed by TCRdb. The genes are TRBV6-2 or TRBV6-3 and TRBJ1-5. The CDR3 is 13 residues long, ends included. Germline loops: CDR1 MNHEY, CDR2 SVGEGT. CDR3 residues: CASSYVNWLLRHC.

This clonotype was recorded a few times. One junction end disagrees with the germline gene, perhaps due to a read error. The chain uses TRBV7-7 and TRBJ2-1, with a tentative D call TRBD2 (6 bases). The CDR3 has 15 residues. Germline values: CDR1 SSHAT, CDR2 FNYEAQ (reference sequence). CDR3 nucleotide sequence: TGTGCTAGCAGTCAGACTAGTGAAGGGTACAATGAGCAGTTCTTC. Its translation is CASSQTSEGYNEQFF.

This clonotype has more than one count but fewer than ten. The CDR3 bases are TGTGCCAGCAGTAGAACTGACAGGGGGCTCCGAGAGACCCAGTACTTC. Its translation: CASSRTDRGLRETQYF. The rearrangement uses TRBV12-3 or TRBV12-4 and TRBJ2-5, with TRBD1 identical over 10 bases. Unmatched junction bases numbered 10, after V lost 5 bases and J lost 4 bases. The CDR3 extends over 16 amino acids.

The J gene is TRBJ2-5, the V gene TRBV7-6; D is unclear. CDR1 and CDR2 (germline): SGHVS, FNYEAQ. V was shortened by 5 bases and J by 5 bases, with 12 bases between the two germline ends. This CDR3 is built from 13 residues. CDR3 protein: CASSRIVGETQYF. The CDR3 DNA reads as TGTGCCAGCAGCCGAATAGTGGGCGAGACCCAGTACTTC.

The CDR3, as DNA: TGTGCCAGCAGCCAAACAAAATCAGGCTACACCTTC. This gives the protein CASSQTKSGYTF. The gene calls are TRBV4-2 and TRBJ1-2, with D uncertain. This CDR3 has 12 amino acids. Trimming stripped 2 bases from V and 8 bases from J, with 9 bases between. Germline loops: CDR1 LGHNA, CDR2 YNFKEQ.

This clonotype has only a few counts. The chain combines TRBV6-1 with TRBJ1-2, with no clear D. Germline lookup yields CDR1 MNHNS and CDR2 SASEGT. V was clipped by 7 bases and J by 8 bases, with 17 bases between them. The length of the CDR3 is 13 residues. This CDR3 is CASNLDGSPGYTF. The CDR3 DNA reads as TGTGCCAGCAATTTGGACGGGAGTCCGGGCTACACCTTC.

The sample holds a few counts of this clonotype. The J gene is TRBJ1-2, the V gene TRBV10-3, with D perhaps matching TRBD1 (6 bases). Trimming took off 10 bases at V and 6 bases at J, with 21 bases between the two ends. This CDR3 has 14 residues. The germline V gene encodes CDR1 ENHRY and CDR2 SYGVKD. The CDR3 DNA is TGTGCCACCCGCCCCGCAGGGGAGGGGAATGGCTACACCTTC. Its protein product is CATRPAGEGNGYTF.

This clonotype occurred a few times. The chain has TRBV6-7 and TRBJ2-1; the D is unclear. TRBV6-7 is flagged as an ORF with uncertain function. V lost 11 bases, J lost 8 bases, and 16 bases lay in between. CDR3 length: 12 residues. The CDR3 protein is CARLGEFDEQFF. The DNA for the CDR3 is TGTGCCCGCCTCGGAGAGTTCGATGAGCAGTTCTTC.

The chain combines TRBV14 with TRBJ2-3, with no clear D. The CDR3 loop spans 14 amino acids. Germline V gene sequence: CDR1 SGHDN, CDR2 FVKESK. V lost 3 bases, J lost 3 bases, and 10 bases lay in between. CDR3 nucleotide sequence: TGTGCCAGCAGCCAGTTAAAAAAAACAGATACGCAGTATTTT. Its protein product is CASSQLKKTDTQYF.

For the CDR3, the DNA is TGTGCCAGCAGACCGACAGGGGTCAATCAGCCCCAGCATTTT. Protein product: CASRPTGVNQPQHF. The chain couples TRBV28 to TRBJ1-5, with 8 bases lining up with TRBD1. This CDR3 has 14 residues. The ends lost 6 bases at V and 3 bases at J; junction bases unmatched: 4. Germline values: CDR1 MDHEN, CDR2 SYDVKM. The whole variable domain, filled in from reference TRBV28 and TRBJ1-5, reads DVKVTQSSRYLVKRTGEKVFLECVQDMDHENMFWYRQDPGLGLRLIYFSYDVKMKEKGDIPEGYSVSREKKERFSLILESASTNQTSMYLCASRPTGVNQPQHFGDGTRLSIL.

The rearrangement joins TRBV29-1 to TRBJ2-1, with TRBD2 as a possible D gene (6 bases). The CDR3 loop spans 17 amino acids. The ends were cut back, 4 bases at V and 4 bases at J, with 23 bases in the middle. In germline, CDR1 is SQVTM, CDR2 ANQGSEA. This CDR3 reads CSVVRLVAIKSYNEQFF. The CDR3 coding sequence is TGCAGCGTTGTACGACTAGTCGCAATTAAGTCGTACAATGAGCAGTTCTTC.

As concerns this clonotype: A much larger clone differs from this one at a single base, so this may be a read error. The V call is TRBV6-5, the J call TRBJ2-7, with D possibly being TRBD1 (7 bases). The CDR3 contains 17 residues. Germline CDR1 reads MNHEY; CDR2 reads SVGAGI. Trimming took off 2 bases at V and 7 bases at J, with 24 bases between the two ends. The CDR3 DNA is TGTGCCAGCAGTTACGACCCCGGAGGGGGCTTCAACAATGAGCAGTACTTC. Protein product: CASSYDPGGGFNNEQYF.

CDR3 sequence (DNA): TGTGCCAGCAGTTTCTCCTGGACAGGGGCCTACGAGCAGTACTTC. Translating it yields CASSFSWTGAYEQYF. This chain links TRBV12-3 or TRBV12-4 with TRBJ2-7; 9 bases are shared with TRBD1. The CDR3 runs 15 residues. V lost 3 bases to trimming and J lost 2 bases; unmatched junction nucleotides: 5.

V and J are TRBV5-5 and TRBJ1-5; 10 nucleotides line up with TRBD1. CDR3 length: 17 amino acids. V lost 0 bases and J lost 3; bases outside the gene matches: 6. Germline loops: CDR1 SGHKS, CDR2 YYEKEE (reference sequence). The CDR3 sequence: CASSLGRDRGFNQPQHF. CDR3 nucleotide sequence: TGTGCCAGCAGCTTGGGCCGGGACAGGGGATTCAATCAGCCCCAGCATTTT.

A few counts support this clonotype. The chain uses TRBV29-1 and TRBJ2-7; 7 nucleotides line up with TRBD1. This CDR3 comprises 12 residues. With V trimmed by 6 bases and J by 2 bases, 4 bases remained unmatched. Germline-derived CDR1 and CDR2 are SQVTM and ANQGSEA. CDR3 bases: TGCAGCGTAGGGGGACAGACCTACGAGCAGTACTTC. Translation: CSVGGQTYEQYF.

V and J are TRBV6-1 and TRBJ1-5, with 7 nucleotides matching TRBD1. V gave up 2 bases and J gave up 6 bases; unmatched junction bases: 1. There are 13 residues in the CDR3. From germline, CDR1 is MNHNS and CDR2 SASEGT. The CDR3 reads CASSENRGQPQHF. In DNA form, the CDR3 reads TGTGCCAGCAGTGAAAACAGGGGTCAGCCCCAGCATTTT.